This T cell receptor (beta chain) was sequenced for a study of T cells after yellow fever vaccination. Study results and caveats: Though it reached lower strength, the secondary response hit its peak faster, day 5 versus 15. There was a small share of clonotypes that showed up in both the CD4 and CD8 compartments.

Looked up from germline, CDR1 is SGHRS and CDR2 is YFSETQ. Trimming left V 0 bases short and J 4 bases short, with 13 bases between. This CDR3 spans 15 amino acids. Template switching by 5'RACE produced TCR cDNA, adding a universal primer site and UMIs. Using its own MiXCR run on the 5' RACE reads, TCRdb lists one record per CDR3 protein. Here the sample spans 250,000 to 350,000 distinct CDR3 sequences, approximately 10% being singletons. This clonotype was seen repeatedly, ten times or more. Its target is unknown. This specimen consisted of CD4+ T cells sorted from PBMCs, obtained 5 days after the yellow fever booster vaccination. The rearrangement uses TRBV5-1 and TRBJ1-1, with D perhaps matching TRBD1 (6 bases). This receptor was taken from a young man who received the YFV17D yellow fever vaccine. CDR3 protein: CASSLVGEGGTEAFF. In DNA, the CDR3 is TGCGCCAGCAGCTTGGTGGGGGAAGGGGGCACTGAAGCTTTCTTT.